This TCR beta chain was profiled in a study of regulatory T cells in long-lasting Graves disease. General study points: Persistent Graves' disease cases displayed lower TCR diversity than newly diagnosed ones.

Arm-PCR with iRepertoire HTBI primers amplified the CDR3 regions for these TCR beta libraries. TCRdb passed the multiplex PCR reads through MiXCR, listing each CDR3 protein once. This sample has around 250,000 distinct CDR3 sequences; around 19% occur once, and the top ten carry about 15%. In its sample, this clonotype was seen many times. Its matching antigen is unknown. Indicated time point: newly diagnosed GD, antithyroid drugs for less than 3 months. Generation of the TCR library employed RNA extracted from PBMCs. Diagnosing Graves' disease relied on the American Thyroid Association guidelines. The same data also went into a second study, on T cells in Graves' hyperthyroidism and ophthalmopathy. This second report adds: Most thyroid clonotypes that were expanded above 0.001 also turned up in blood.

The sequence came from a woman aged 30 to 39 with Graves disease. This specimen was peripheral blood mononuclear cells (PBMCs), taken at new diagnosis, from a patient treated with antithyroid drugs.

In nucleotides, the CDR3 is TGCGCCAGCAGCCAAGTACGGACAGGGAGTATTAGCAATCAGCCCCAGCATTTT. It translates to CASSQVRTGSISNQPQHF. The V call is TRBV4-1, the J call TRBJ1-5; 8 nucleotides match TRBD1. This CDR3 region has 18 residues. Germline CDR1 MGHRA, CDR2 YSYEKL. V lost 1 base, J lost 0 bases, and 8 bases stayed unmatched.